This T cell receptor (beta chain) was recovered during a study of graft-versus-host responses after intestinal transplantation (dated by TCRdb to about 2021). In the study overall: Multivisceral, liver-intestinal, or isolated intestinal transplants were received by the recipients. Donor T cell macrochimerism was defined as a peak of at least 4% donor T cells among recipient peripheral blood mononuclear cells. Rather than going through the commercial service, samples from a few later patients were sequenced in-house on an Illumina MiSeq and processed with MiXCR. The cohort enrolled about two dozen intestinal transplant recipients, one of whom was a retransplant, and a few patients without pretransplant specimens were excluded. All recipients received anti-thymocyte globulin induction followed by maintenance tacrolimus and steroids for approximately 3 years. After intestinal transplantation, graft-versus-host and host-versus-graft alloreactive T cell clones in the graft, circulation and bone marrow were tracked using bulk TCR-beta CDR3 sequencing. Alloreactive clones were identified by sequencing pre-transplant mixed lymphocyte reaction products and comparing these products with unstimulated pre-transplant donor and recipient T cells.

Note on this clone: The antigen it recognizes is unknown. Nothing much larger sits one base from this clone, and base qualities are not available.

In the first month after transplant, blood samples were collected up to 4 times, and after that at least monthly when available. The research as a whole found: GvH clones were detected in recipient bone marrow, and some appeared earlier in ileal mucosa or blood, consistent with an intestinal mucosal origin. Peak levels of circulating GvH clones were associated with declines in HvG clones early after transplant. In the allografts of patients with donor T cell macrochimerism, GvH to HvG T cell clonal ratios were high. The relatively low number and heterogeneity of intestinal transplant patients limited the conclusions.

The library was made by the immunoSEQ multiplex PCR assay. For most patients, high-throughput TCR-beta CDR3 sequencing of genomic DNA was performed by Adaptive Biotechnologies. As for the authors' bioinformatics: Adaptive's ImmunoSEQ software supplied the TCR sequencing data for approximately 18 patients, while MiXCR and VDJtools were used to process a few other patients. CDR3 nucleotide sequences shared by donor and recipient were removed because the origin of these sequences could not be assigned. To count as alloreactive, a clone needed at least 2-fold expansion over unstimulated cells and a minimum CFSE-low frequency of 0.002% (template counts) or 0.001% (read counts). Clones were considered mappable if detected in sequenced pre-transplant spleen, lymph node, or MLR CFSE-low populations of the donor or recipient. Cumulative frequency of alloreactive clones was calculated as a percentage of all sequences weighted by copy number. The clones in this table, taken by TCRdb from immuneACCESS, are in-frame only. Not every clone is retained; where verified, under half of the shortfall comes from an unresolved V gene, and the cause of the rest is unknown. From that table come the V and J calls and clone size; the DNA was used to work out D and trimming. For this sample there are tens of thousands of clones; roughly 93% appear just once. Roughly 0.72% of the sample is taken by the ten largest.

Counted from cysteine to phenylalanine, this CDR3 has 13 amino acids. Only the CDR3 portion is preserved as DNA: 39 bases, with reading frame beginning at the first base. The V end loses 5 bases and the J end loses 4 bases, and a stretch of 9 bases separates them. Per the germline V gene, SGHVS is the CDR1 and FNYEAQ is the CDR2. Here the sequenced sample was PBMCs, taken 66 days after intestinal transplant. The sequence links TRBV7-6 to TRBJ2-4; TRBD2 might be the D gene, on 6 matching bases. This receptor was taken from a human patient who received an intestinal transplant, so some T cells may come from the graft donor. The DNA is as follows: TGTGCCAGCAGCGGAGGAGGGAAAAACATTCAGTACTTC. This codes for CASSGGGKNIQYF.